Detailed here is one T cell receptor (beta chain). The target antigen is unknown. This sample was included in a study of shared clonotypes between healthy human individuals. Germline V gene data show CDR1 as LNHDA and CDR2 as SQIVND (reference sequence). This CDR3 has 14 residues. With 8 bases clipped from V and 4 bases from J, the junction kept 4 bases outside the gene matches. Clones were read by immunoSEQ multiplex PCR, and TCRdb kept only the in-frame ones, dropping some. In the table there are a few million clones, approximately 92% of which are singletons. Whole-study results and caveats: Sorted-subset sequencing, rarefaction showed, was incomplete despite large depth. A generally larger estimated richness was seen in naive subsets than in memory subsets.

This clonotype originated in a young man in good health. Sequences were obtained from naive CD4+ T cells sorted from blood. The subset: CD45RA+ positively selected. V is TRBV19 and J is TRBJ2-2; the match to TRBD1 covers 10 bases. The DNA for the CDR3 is TGTGCCAGTGGACAGGGGGTGCCCACCGGGGAGCTGTTTTTT. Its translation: CASGQGVPTGELFF. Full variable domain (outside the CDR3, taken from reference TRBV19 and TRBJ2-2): DGGITQSPKYLFRKEGQNVTLSCEQNLNHDAMYWYRQDPGQGLRLIYYSQIVNDFQKGDIAEGYSVSREKKESFPLTVTSAQKNPTAFYLCASGQGVPTGELFFGEGSRLTVL.